Sequencing of this TCR beta chain was carried out in a study of tumor-infiltrating lymphocytes in primary liver carcinoma. Study context: Stage T1-T3 N0M0 and a size of roughly 4 to 10 cm characterized the tumors.

The template, 500 ng total RNA, yielded TCR beta cDNA made with a constant-region primer. Three nested multiplex PCR rounds, a slightly modified ARM-PCR, produced the libraries for TCR beta. Use of TRBV1-TRBV30 forward primers with a C-beta reverse primer characterized the first two PCR rounds, which lasted around 11 cycles each. TCRdb processed the multiplex PCR reads anew with MiXCR; each CDR3 protein has one entry. This sample yields more than 100,000 distinct CDR3 sequences, of which 55% to 70% are seen a single time; roughly 8.1% belongs to the top ten. Unsorted bulk tissue of roughly 19-30 mg yielded co-extracted RNA and DNA. CDR3 length: 15 amino acids. Germline CDR1 SGHAT, CDR2 FQNNGV. Note on this clonotype: A read error may account for a junction end that differs from germline.

The origin of this receptor is a woman in her sixties with primary liver carcinoma and hepatitis B virus infection. The chain combines TRBV11-2 with TRBJ2-7; D possibly corresponds to TRBD2 (6 bases). The sequenced material came from tumor-adjacent normal liver tissue. The CDR3 loop is CASSRSGPSSYELYF. CDR3 bases: TGTGCCAGCAGTCGGAGCGGGCCTTCCTCCTACGAGCTGTACTTC.